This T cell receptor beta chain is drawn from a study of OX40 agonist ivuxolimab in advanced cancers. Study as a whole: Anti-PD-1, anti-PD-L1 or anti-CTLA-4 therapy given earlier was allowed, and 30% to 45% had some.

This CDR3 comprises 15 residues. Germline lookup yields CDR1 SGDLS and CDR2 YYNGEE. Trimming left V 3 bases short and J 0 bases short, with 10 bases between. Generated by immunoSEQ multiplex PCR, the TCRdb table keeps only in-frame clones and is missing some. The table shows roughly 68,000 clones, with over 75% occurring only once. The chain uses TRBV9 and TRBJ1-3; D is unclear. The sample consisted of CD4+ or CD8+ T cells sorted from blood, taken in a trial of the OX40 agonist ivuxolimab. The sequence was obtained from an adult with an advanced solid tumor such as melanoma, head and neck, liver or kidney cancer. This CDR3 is CASSEWGSSGNTIYF. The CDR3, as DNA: TGTGCCAGCAGCGAGTGGGGAAGCTCTGGAAACACCATATATTTT.